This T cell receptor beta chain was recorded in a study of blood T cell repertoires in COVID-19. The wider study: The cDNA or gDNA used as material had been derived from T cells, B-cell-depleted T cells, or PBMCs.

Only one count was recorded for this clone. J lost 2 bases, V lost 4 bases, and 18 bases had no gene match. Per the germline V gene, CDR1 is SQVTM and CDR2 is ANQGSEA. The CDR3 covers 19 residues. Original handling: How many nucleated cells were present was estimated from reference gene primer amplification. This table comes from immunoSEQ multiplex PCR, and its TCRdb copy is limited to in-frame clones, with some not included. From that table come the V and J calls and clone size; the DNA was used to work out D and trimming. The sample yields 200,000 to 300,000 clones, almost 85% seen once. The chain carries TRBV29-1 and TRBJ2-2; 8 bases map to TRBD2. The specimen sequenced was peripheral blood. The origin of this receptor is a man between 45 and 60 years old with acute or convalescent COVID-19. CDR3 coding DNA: TGCAGCGTTGCCCAGTACTCGACTAGCGTTATTGGAAACACCGGGGAGCTGTTTTTT. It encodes CSVAQYSTSVIGNTGELFF.